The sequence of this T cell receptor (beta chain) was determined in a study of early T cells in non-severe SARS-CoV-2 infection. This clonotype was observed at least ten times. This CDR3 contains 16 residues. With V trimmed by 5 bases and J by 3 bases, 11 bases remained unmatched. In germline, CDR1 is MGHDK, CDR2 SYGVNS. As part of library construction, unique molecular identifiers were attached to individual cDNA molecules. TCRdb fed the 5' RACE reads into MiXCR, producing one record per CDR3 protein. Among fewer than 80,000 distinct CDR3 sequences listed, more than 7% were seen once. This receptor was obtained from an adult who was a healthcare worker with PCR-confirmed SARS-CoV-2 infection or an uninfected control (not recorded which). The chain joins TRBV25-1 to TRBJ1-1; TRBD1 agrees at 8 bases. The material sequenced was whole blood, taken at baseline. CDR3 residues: CASSLSASRGHTEAFF. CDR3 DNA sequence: TGTGCCAGCAGTTTATCGGCGAGCAGGGGGCACACTGAAGCTTTCTTT.